The next 29 T cell receptor beta chains were all read from a single sample in a study of blood T cell repertoires in COVID-19. Method: immunoSEQ multiplex PCR; TCRdb's copy keeps in-frame clones and lacks some. The table has roughly 200,000 clones, roughly 85% seen once. Sequences were obtained from peripheral blood. These receptors all stem from a man in his 60s with acute or convalescent COVID-19.

This rearrangement joins TRBV5-1 to TRBJ2-5; 8 bases are shared with TRBD1. After removal of 4 bases from V and 1 base from J, the junction contained 18 bases not matched to a gene. The germline V gene has CDR1 SGHRS and CDR2 YFSETQ. There are 19 residues in the CDR3. The CDR3 sequence is CASSRLKFGQGDAQETQYF. In nucleotides, the CDR3 is TGCGCCAGCAGCCGCCTCAAGTTTGGACAGGGTGACGCCCAAGAGACCCAGTACTTC.

The V gene is TRBV27, the J gene TRBJ1-6; 8 bases fit TRBD1. CDR3 length equals 15 residues. Trimming at V came to 6 bases and at J to 6 bases, leaving 7 bases not matched to a gene. From germline, CDR1 is MNHEY and CDR2 SMNVEV (reference sequence). The CDR3 reads CASSDSGGFNSPLHF. Here the CDR3 DNA reads TGTGCCAGCAGCGACTCAGGGGGCTTTAATTCACCCCTCCACTTT.

The V and J genes are TRBV6-2 or TRBV6-3 and TRBJ2-3, with D maybe TRBD1 (5 bases). Germline V lookup: CDR1 MNHEY, CDR2 SVGEGT. The CDR3 covers 11 residues. Trimming cost V 2 bases and J 10 bases, with 7 bases left between them. In nucleotides, the CDR3 is TGTGCCAGCAGTTACGGGGCGTCGCAGTATTTT. Translation gives CASSYGASQYF.

The V call is TRBV2, the J call TRBJ2-7; the match to TRBD2 covers 8 bases. The V and J ends lost 5 bases and 6 bases, in that order; junction bases with no gene match: 12. The V gene's germline CDR1 is SNHLY and CDR2 FYNNEI. CDR3 size: 15 residues. The CDR3 DNA sequence: TGTGCCAGCAGTCCCAGGTACGGGAGGGGCGCCGAGCAGTACTTC. Its translation: CASSPRYGRGAEQYF.

This clone was picked up a small number of times. The J gene is TRBJ1-1, the V gene TRBV19; 8 bases map to TRBD1. The CDR3 is made up of 14 amino acids. The junction had 13 bases not matched to a gene; V was cut back by 11 bases and J by 5 bases. The V gene's germline CDR1 is LNHDA and CDR2 SQIVND (reference sequence). CDR3 residues: CACKNRGSMTEAFF. CDR3 nucleotides: TGTGCCTGCAAGAACAGGGGGTCGATGACTGAAGCTTTCTTT. The complete variable domain, with remaining parts taken from reference TRBV19 and TRBJ1-1, reads DGGITQSPKYLFRKEGQNVTLSCEQNLNHDAMYWYRQDPGQGLRLIYYSQIVNDFQKGDIAEGYSVSREKKESFPLTVTSAQKNPTAFYLCACKNRGSMTEAFFGQGTRLTVV.

The chain combines TRBV28 with TRBJ1-3; 9 nucleotides line up with TRBD1. V lost 6 bases and J lost 3; bases outside the gene matches: 3. The CDR3 spans 14 residues. Germline CDR1 is MDHEN and CDR2 is SYDVKM. Here the CDR3 reads CASRDRGGGNTIYF. CDR3 bases: TGTGCCAGCAGGGACAGGGGCGGTGGAAACACCATATATTTT.

The CDR3 nucleotides are TGTGCCATCAGTGAGGGGAGTGGGCCCCAGCATTTT. It encodes CAISEGSGPQHF. The rearrangement uses TRBV10-3 and TRBJ1-5; D unresolved. Between the trimmed V and J ends, which lost 2 bases and 9 bases, there was a span of 8 bases. The CDR3 sequence is 12 residues long. Germline lookup yields CDR1 ENHRY and CDR2 SYGVKD.

V usage is TRBV28 and J usage is TRBJ2-7; 7 bases are shared with TRBD2. The J segment lost 5 bases and the V segment lost 5 bases, leaving 12 bases of the junction unmatched. Germline CDR1 and CDR2: MDHEN and SYDVKM. There are 15 residues in the CDR3. CDR3 residues: CASSHRWGEGHEQYF. As DNA, the CDR3 is TGTGCCAGCAGTCACCGGTGGGGGGAGGGACACGAGCAGTACTTC.

The chain has TRBV4-3 and TRBJ2-2; the D is unclear. This CDR3 has 15 residues. Per the germline V gene, CDR1 is LGHNA and CDR2 is YSLEER. Trimming removed 4 bases from V and 3 bases from J, with 12 bases in between. CDR3 loop: CASSRIRIDTGELFF. CDR3 sequence (DNA): TGCGCCAGCAGCCGTATCCGTATCGACACCGGGGAGCTGTTTTTT.

This sequence joins TRBV19 and TRBJ1-5; perhaps TRBD1 as D (5 bases). CDR1 is LNHDA, CDR2 SQIVND, per germline (reference sequence). Trimming left V 1 base short and J 5 bases short, with 12 bases between. The CDR3 length is 15 residues. CDR3 sequence: CASSIVGREDQPQHF. The CDR3 DNA is TGTGCCAGTAGTATAGTCGGCAGGGAGGATCAGCCCCAGCATTTT.

This clone is a singleton in its sample. This rearrangement joins TRBV7-2 to TRBJ2-2; 7 positions match TRBD2. The CDR3 runs 14 residues. Trimming cost V 6 bases and J 5 bases; bases outside gene matches: 6. The germline V gene has CDR1 SGHTA and CDR2 FQGNSA. The CDR3 DNA reads as TGTGCCAGCAGGGTCTGGGGAGGGACCGGGGAGCTGTTTTTT. This sequence encodes CASRVWGGTGELFF.

V usage is TRBV5-1 and J usage is TRBJ2-3, with TRBD2 matching over 10 bases. V shed 3 bases and J 3 bases; nucleotides not matched to a gene: 7. Germline V gene lookup returns CDR1 SGHRS and CDR2 YFSETQ. The CDR3 is made up of 16 amino acids. CDR3 in amino acids: CASSWGSSGRTDTQYF. The DNA of the CDR3 is TGCGCCAGCAGCTGGGGGTCTAGCGGGAGAACAGATACGCAGTATTTT.

The J gene is TRBJ2-3, the V gene TRBV28; D perhaps matches TRBD2 (8 bases). Germline CDR1 reads MDHEN; CDR2 reads SYDVKM. The ends were cut back, 6 bases at V and 6 bases at J, with 19 bases in the middle. The CDR3 has 15 amino acids. In nucleotides, the CDR3 is TGTGCCAGCAGCGGGGGGGACAGACCGGGCGATACGCAGTATTTT. Translation gives CASSGGDRPGDTQYF.

Only one count was recorded for this clone. The chain links TRBV6-6 to TRBJ1-5, with TRBD1 matching 7 bases. V shed 5 bases and J 2 bases; nucleotides not matched to a gene: 3. Germline assignment: CDR1 MNHNY and CDR2 SVGAGI (reference sequence). The CDR3 totals 14 residues. CDR3: CASSTTGGNQPQHF. CDR3 bases: TGTGCCAGCAGTACCACAGGGGGCAATCAGCCCCAGCATTTT.

The genes are TRBV7-3 and TRBJ2-1, with 12 nucleotides matching TRBD2. The CDR3 contains 16 residues. Germline CDR1 and CDR2: SGHTA and FQGTGA. Germline trimming cut 5 bases from V and 1 base from J; bases unmatched to any gene: 3. CDR3 loop: CASSPGLAGSYNEQFF. The CDR3 DNA reads as TGTGCCAGCAGCCCGGGACTAGCGGGTTCCTACAATGAGCAGTTCTTC. The complete variable domain, with remaining parts taken from reference TRBV7-3 and TRBJ2-1, reads GAGVSQTPSNKVTEKGKYVELRCDPISGHTALYWYRQSLGQGPEFLIYFQGTGAADDSGLPNDRFFAVRPEGSVSTLKIQRTERGDSAVYLCASSPGLAGSYNEQFFGPGTRLTVL.

The chain employs TRBV28 and TRBJ1-5; D remains unclear. The V gene lost 4 bases and the J gene lost 4 bases, with 5 bases spanning the gap. Per the germline V gene, CDR1 is MDHEN and CDR2 is SYDVKM. The CDR3 has 12 residues. In nucleotides, the CDR3 is TGTGCCAGCAGTTACGGGAATCAGCCCCAGCATTTT. Translating it yields CASSYGNQPQHF. Full variable domain (rest looked up from reference TRBV28 and TRBJ1-5): DVKVTQSSRYLVKRTGEKVFLECVQDMDHENMFWYRQDPGLGLRLIYFSYDVKMKEKGDIPEGYSVSREKKERFSLILESASTNQTSMYLCASSYGNQPQHFGDGTRLSIL.

This clone was recorded only once. The chain joins TRBV19 to TRBJ2-5; possible D gene TRBD2, 7 bases. CDR3 length: 13 residues. CDR1 and CDR2 from the germline V gene are LNHDA and SQIVND (reference sequence). V lost 4 bases to trimming and J lost 4 bases, with 10 bases between them. CDR3 sequence (DNA): TGTGCCAGTAGTAACAGGGAGGGAGAGACCCAGTACTTC. Its protein is CASSNREGETQYF. The full variable domain, its missing parts supplied by reference TRBV19 and TRBJ2-5, is DGGITQSPKYLFRKEGQNVTLSCEQNLNHDAMYWYRQDPGQGLRLIYYSQIVNDFQKGDIAEGYSVSREKKESFPLTVTSAQKNPTAFYLCASSNREGETQYFGPGTRLLVL.

The CDR3 is CASSLVTSSYNEQFF. The DNA of the CDR3 is TGTGCCAGCAGCTTAGTGACTAGCTCCTACAATGAGCAGTTCTTC. The rearrangement links TRBV7-3 to TRBJ2-1, with D tentatively TRBD2 (6 bases). Germline CDR1 is SGHTA and CDR2 is FQGTGA. The CDR3 runs 15 residues. Trimming pared 2 bases from V and 0 bases from J, leaving 8 bases between.

This chain connects TRBV7-3 to TRBJ1-1, with 7 bases identical to TRBD1. With 1 base clipped from V and 0 bases from J, the junction kept 2 bases outside the gene matches. CDR1 SGHTA and CDR2 FQGTGA come from the germline V gene. This CDR3 is built from 15 residues. The CDR3 region has the DNA TGTGCCAGCAGCTTAAAGGGGGCAATGAACACTGAAGCTTTCTTT. Amino acid sequence: CASSLKGAMNTEAFF.

This chain connects TRBV5-1 to TRBJ2-1; 7 positions agree with TRBD2. The CDR3 has 17 residues. The trim removed 5 bases at V and 11 bases at J, leaving 22 bases unmatched. Germline-derived CDR1 and CDR2 are SGHRS and YFSETQ. The DNA of the CDR3 is TGCGCCAGCAGTGGAGGGGATTCGGGACTACCCACAATGAAGCAGTTCTTC. Translation gives CASSGGDSGLPTMKQFF. Variable domain in full (rest from reference TRBV5-1 and TRBJ2-1): KAGVTQTPRYLIKTRGQQVTLSCSPISGHRSVSWYQQTPGQGLQFLFEYFSETQRNKGNFPGRFSGRQFSNSRSEMNVSTLELGDSALYLCASSGGDSGLPTMKQFFGPGTRLTVL.

The J gene is TRBJ2-7, the V gene TRBV28, with 9 bases lining up with TRBD1. Trimming took 6 bases from V and 9 from J; bases not matched to a gene: 12. Germline values: CDR1 MDHEN, CDR2 SYDVKM. The CDR3 is 14 amino acids. The CDR3 spells CASRGGTGSTPQYF. DNA of the CDR3: TGTGCCAGCAGGGGCGGGACAGGGAGTACGCCGCAGTACTTC.

This clone was counted once. The gene calls are TRBV9 and TRBJ2-6; 9 positions agree with TRBD1. CDR3 length: 15 residues. Germline CDR1 SGDLS, CDR2 YYNGEE. Trimming took 5 bases from V and 4 from J; bases not matched to a gene: 4. Here the CDR3 reads CASRGQGSGANVLTF. CDR3 sequence (DNA): TGTGCCAGCAGAGGACAGGGGTCCGGGGCCAACGTCCTGACTTTC. The full variable domain, with the rest looked up from reference TRBV9 and TRBJ2-6, is DSGVTQTPKHLITATGQRVTLRCSPRSGDLSVYWYQQSLDQGLQFLIQYYNGEERAKGNILERFSAQQFPDLHSELNLSSLELGDSALYFCASRGQGSGANVLTFGAGSRLTVL.

V and J are TRBV27 and TRBJ2-7; 9 bases fit TRBD1. Losses at the gene ends were 4 bases for V and 3 bases for J; bases not matched to a gene: 7. CDR1 is MNHEY, CDR2 SMNVEV, per germline (reference sequence). CDR3 size: 15 residues. This CDR3 is CASSSRDRADYEQYF. The CDR3 region has the DNA TGTGCCAGCAGTTCAAGGGACAGGGCCGACTACGAGCAGTACTTC.

This chain uses TRBV24-1 with TRBJ2-5; no firm D call. The V gene lost 3 bases and the J gene lost 2 bases, with 3 bases spanning the gap. The CDR3 consists of 12 residues. Germline V CDR1 and CDR2: KGHDR, SFDVKD. Here the CDR3 reads CATSDQQETQYF. Written as DNA, the CDR3 is TGTGCCACCAGTGATCAACAAGAGACCCAGTACTTC.

The chain uses TRBV19 and TRBJ2-3, with 8 bases lining up with TRBD2. J gave up 3 bases and V 5 bases, and 7 bases lay outside the gene matches. This CDR3 is 15 amino acids long. CDR1 is LNHDA and CDR2 is SQIVND in the germline V gene (reference sequence). The CDR3 loop reads CASSLGGGRTDTQYF. The CDR3 DNA sequence: TGTGCCAGTAGTCTCGGGGGCGGGAGGACAGATACGCAGTATTTT.

The chain uses TRBV10-3 and TRBJ2-2; 8 nucleotides agree with TRBD1. The J segment lost 3 bases and the V segment lost 5 bases, leaving 11 bases of the junction unmatched. CDR1 and CDR2 from the germline V gene are ENHRY and SYGVKD. CDR3 size: 17 residues. CDR3 bases: TGTGCCATCAGTTCTTTCGGACAGGGTAGCGACACCGGGGAGCTGTTTTTT. Translation gives CAISSFGQGSDTGELFF.

The genes are TRBV6-4 and TRBJ2-2, with D perhaps matching TRBD2 (5 bases). The germline gives CDR1 MRHNA, CDR2 SNTAGT. The ends were cut back, 6 bases at V and 1 base at J, with 9 bases in the middle. This CDR3 has 14 amino acids. In nucleotides, the CDR3 is TGTGCCAGCAGACTCGGGGTGAACACCGGGGAGCTGTTTTTT. Its protein product is CASRLGVNTGELFF.

This chain uses TRBV19 with TRBJ2-1; the match to TRBD2 covers 12 bases. The CDR3 runs 18 residues. The V gene end was trimmed by 0 bases and the J gene end by 8 bases; junction bases not matched to a gene: 11. From germline, CDR1 is LNHDA and CDR2 SQIVND (reference sequence). The CDR3 spells CASSIDPRLAGGIDEQFF. CDR3 nucleotide sequence: TGTGCCAGTAGTATAGACCCTCGCCTAGCGGGGGGGATCGATGAGCAGTTCTTC.

This chain links TRBV7-2 with TRBJ2-5; 12 bases agree with TRBD2. The V and J ends lost 5 bases and 2 bases, in that order; junction bases with no gene match: 3. This CDR3 is 15 amino acids long. Germline V CDR1 and CDR2: SGHTA, FQGNSA. Written as DNA, the CDR3 is TGTGCCAGCAGCCAGACTAGCGGGAGACAAGAGACCCAGTACTTC. This encodes CASSQTSGRQETQYF.